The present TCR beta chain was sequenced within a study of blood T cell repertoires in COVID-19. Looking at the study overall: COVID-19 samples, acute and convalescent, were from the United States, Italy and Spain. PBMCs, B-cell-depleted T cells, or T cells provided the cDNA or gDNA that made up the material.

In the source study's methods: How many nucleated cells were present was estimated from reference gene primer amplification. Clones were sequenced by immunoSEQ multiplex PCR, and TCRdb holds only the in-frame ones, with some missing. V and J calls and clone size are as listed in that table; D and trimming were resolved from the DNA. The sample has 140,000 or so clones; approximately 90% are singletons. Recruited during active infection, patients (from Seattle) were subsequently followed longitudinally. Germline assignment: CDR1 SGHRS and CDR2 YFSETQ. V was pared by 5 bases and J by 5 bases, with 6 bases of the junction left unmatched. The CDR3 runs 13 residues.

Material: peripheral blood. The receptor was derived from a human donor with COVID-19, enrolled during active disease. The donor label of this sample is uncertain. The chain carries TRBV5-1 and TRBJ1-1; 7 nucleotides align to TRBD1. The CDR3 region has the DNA TGCGCCAGCAGTCAACCAGGGGGGACTGAAGCTTTCTTT. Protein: CASSQPGGTEAFF.